This T cell receptor (beta chain) was profiled in a study of monozygotic twins with inflammatory bowel disease. Study-wide results and caveats: IBD patients had lower TCRbeta diversity (inverse Simpson) than healthy co-twins.

This CDR3 has 15 amino acids. Germline loops: CDR1 DFQATT, CDR2 SNEGSKA (reference sequence). Researchers used 3500 ng of total RNA for each TCR library. After re-calling the 5' RACE reads, TCRdb lists one entry per CDR3 protein, DNA absent. The table lists more than 350,000 distinct CDR3 sequences. For this clonotype: As yet, its antigen is unknown.

Specimen: blood. The V and J genes are TRBV20-1 and TRBJ2-2. The clonotype originates from a human donor with ulcerative colitis or Crohn's disease, or a healthy co-twin of an affected twin (not recorded which). This chain's CDR3 is CSARDYVRTSGELFF.